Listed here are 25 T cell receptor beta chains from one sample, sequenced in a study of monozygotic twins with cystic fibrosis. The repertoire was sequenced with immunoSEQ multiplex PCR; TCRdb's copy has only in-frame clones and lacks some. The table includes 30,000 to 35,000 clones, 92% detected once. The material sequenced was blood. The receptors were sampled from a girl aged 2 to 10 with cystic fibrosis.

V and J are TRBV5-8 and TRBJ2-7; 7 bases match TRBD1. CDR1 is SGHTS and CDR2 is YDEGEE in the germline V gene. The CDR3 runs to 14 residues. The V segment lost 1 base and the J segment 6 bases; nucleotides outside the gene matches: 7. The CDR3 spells CASSLRGPVGEQYF. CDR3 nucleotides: TGTGCCAGCAGCTTGAGGGGGCCCGTGGGCGAGCAGTACTTC. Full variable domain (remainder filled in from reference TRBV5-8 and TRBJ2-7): EAGVTQSPTHLIKTRGQQATLRCSPISGHTSVYWYQQALGLGLQFLLWYDEGEERNRGNFPPRFSGRQFPNYSSELNVNALELEDSALYLCASSLRGPVGEQYFGPGTRLTVT.

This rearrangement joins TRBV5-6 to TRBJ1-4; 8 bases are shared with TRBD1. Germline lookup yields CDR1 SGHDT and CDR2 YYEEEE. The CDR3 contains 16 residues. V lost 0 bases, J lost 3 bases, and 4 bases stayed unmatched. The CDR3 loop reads CASSLGPDRANEKLFF. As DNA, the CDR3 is TGTGCCAGCAGCTTGGGGCCGGACAGGGCTAATGAAAAACTGTTTTTT.

Here the CDR3 DNA reads TGTGCCAGCTCTCCGCGACAGGCTAACTATGGCTACACCTTC. Protein: CASSPRQANYGYTF. The gene calls are TRBV18 and TRBJ1-2; D might be TRBD1 (6 bases). The CDR3 is made up of 14 amino acids. In germline, CDR1 is KGHSH, CDR2 LQKENI. V dropped 6 bases and J dropped 0 bases, with 11 bases sitting between them. The whole variable domain, filled in from reference TRBV18 and TRBJ1-2, reads NAGVMQNPRHLVRRRGQEARLRCSPMKGHSHVYWYRQLPEEGLKFMVYLQKENIIDESGMPKERFSAEFPKEGPSILRIQQVVRGDSAAYFCASSPRQANYGYTFGSGTRLTVV.

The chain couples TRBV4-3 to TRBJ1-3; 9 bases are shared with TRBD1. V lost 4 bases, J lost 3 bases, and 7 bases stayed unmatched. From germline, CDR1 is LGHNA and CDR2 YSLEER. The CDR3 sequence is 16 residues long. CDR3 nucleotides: TGCGCCAGCAGCCGATCACAGGGGGCGCGTGGAAACACCATATATTTT. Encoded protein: CASSRSQGARGNTIYF.

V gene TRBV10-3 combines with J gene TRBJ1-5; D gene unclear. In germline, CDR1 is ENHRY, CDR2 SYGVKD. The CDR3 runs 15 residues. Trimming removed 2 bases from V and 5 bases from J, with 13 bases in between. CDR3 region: CAISEAGAGDQPQHF. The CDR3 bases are TGTGCCATCAGTGAGGCGGGAGCCGGGGATCAGCCCCAGCATTTT.

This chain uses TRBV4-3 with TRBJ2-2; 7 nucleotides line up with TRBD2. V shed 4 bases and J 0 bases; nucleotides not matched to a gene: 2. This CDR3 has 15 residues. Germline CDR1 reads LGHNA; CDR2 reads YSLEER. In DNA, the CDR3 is TGCGCCAGCAGCCGCGGACTAGCGAACACCGGGGAGCTGTTTTTT. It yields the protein CASSRGLANTGELFF.

CDR3 residues: CASSESGTGLSYGYTF. The CDR3 coding sequence is TGTGCCAGCAGTGAATCTGGGACAGGGTTATCCTATGGCTACACCTTC. This chain joins TRBV25-1 and TRBJ1-2, with TRBD1 matching over 9 bases. The CDR3 length is 16 residues. Germline V gives CDR1 MGHDK, CDR2 SYGVNS. V lost 1 base and J lost 4; bases outside the gene matches: 7.

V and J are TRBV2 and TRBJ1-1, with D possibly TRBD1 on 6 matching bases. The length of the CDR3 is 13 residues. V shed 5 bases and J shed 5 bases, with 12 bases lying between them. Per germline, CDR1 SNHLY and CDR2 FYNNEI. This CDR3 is CASSYRVATEAFF. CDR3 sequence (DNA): TGTGCCAGCAGTTACAGGGTTGCGACTGAAGCTTTCTTT.

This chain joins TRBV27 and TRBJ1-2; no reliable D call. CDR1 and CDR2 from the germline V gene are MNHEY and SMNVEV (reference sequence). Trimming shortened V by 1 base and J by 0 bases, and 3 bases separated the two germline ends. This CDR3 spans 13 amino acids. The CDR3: CASSLFTNYGYTF. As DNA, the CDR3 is TGTGCCAGCAGTTTATTTACTAACTATGGCTACACCTTC.

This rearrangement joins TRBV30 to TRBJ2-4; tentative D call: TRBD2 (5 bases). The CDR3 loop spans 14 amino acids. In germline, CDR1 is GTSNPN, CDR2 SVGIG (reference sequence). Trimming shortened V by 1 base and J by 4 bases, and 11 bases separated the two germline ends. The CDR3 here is CAWSDPSPKNIQYF. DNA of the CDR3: TGTGCCTGGAGTGACCCTAGCCCAAAAAACATTCAGTACTTC.

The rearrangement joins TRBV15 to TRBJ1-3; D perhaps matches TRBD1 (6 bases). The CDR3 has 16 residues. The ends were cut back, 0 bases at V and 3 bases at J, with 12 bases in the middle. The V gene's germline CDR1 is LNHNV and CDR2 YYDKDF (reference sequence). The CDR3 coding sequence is TGTGCCACCAGCAGAGATAGTGGCAGGGGTGGAAACACCATATATTTT. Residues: CATSRDSGRGGNTIYF. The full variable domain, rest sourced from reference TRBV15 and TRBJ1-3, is DAMVIQNPRYQVTQFGKPVTLSCSQTLNHNVMYWYQQKSSQAPKLLFHYYDKDFNNEADTPDNFQSRRPNTSFCFLDIRSPGLGDTAMYLCATSRDSGRGGNTIYFGEGSWLTVV.

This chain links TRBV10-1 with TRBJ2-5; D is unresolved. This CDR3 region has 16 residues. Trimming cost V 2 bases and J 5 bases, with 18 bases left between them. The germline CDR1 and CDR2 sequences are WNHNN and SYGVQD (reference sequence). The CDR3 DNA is TGCGCCAGCAGTGAGAAATCGATAAGCGCCTGGGAGACCCAGTACTTC. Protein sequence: CASSEKSISAWETQYF.

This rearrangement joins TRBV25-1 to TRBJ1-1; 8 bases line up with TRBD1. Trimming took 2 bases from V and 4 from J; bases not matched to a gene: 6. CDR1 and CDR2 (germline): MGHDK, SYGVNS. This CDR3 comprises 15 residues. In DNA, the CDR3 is TGTGCCAGCAGTGAAACAGGGGGGAGGGGCACTGAAGCTTTCTTT. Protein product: CASSETGGRGTEAFF.

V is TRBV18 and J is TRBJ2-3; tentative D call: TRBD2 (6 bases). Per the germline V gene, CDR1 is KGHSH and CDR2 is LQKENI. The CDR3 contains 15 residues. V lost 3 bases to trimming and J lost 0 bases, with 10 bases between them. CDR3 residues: CASSPGGASTDTQYF. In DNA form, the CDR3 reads TGTGCCAGCTCACCTGGAGGGGCCAGCACAGATACGCAGTATTTT.

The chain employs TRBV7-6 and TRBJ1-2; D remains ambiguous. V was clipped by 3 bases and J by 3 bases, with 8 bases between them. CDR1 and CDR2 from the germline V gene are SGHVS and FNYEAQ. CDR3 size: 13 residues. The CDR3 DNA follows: TGTGCCAGCAGCTTCGGGGAGGACTATGGCTACACCTTC. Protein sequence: CASSFGEDYGYTF.

CDR3 sequence: CASSTGQGAVGYGYTF. The CDR3 DNA sequence: TGTGCCAGCAGCACGGGACAGGGGGCAGTGGGCTATGGCTACACCTTC. This rearrangement joins TRBV5-4 to TRBJ1-2; 12 nucleotides agree with TRBD1. V gave up 4 bases and J gave up 4 bases; unmatched junction bases: 8. From germline, CDR1 is SGHNT and CDR2 YYREEE (reference sequence). This CDR3 is built from 16 residues.

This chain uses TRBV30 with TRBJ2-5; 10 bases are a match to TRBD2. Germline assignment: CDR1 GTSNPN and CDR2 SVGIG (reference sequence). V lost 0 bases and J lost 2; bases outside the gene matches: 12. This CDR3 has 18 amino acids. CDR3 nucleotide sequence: TGTGCCTGGAGTGTACATGTGCTAGCGGGAGTAGATCAAGAGACCCAGTACTTC. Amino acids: CAWSVHVLAGVDQETQYF.

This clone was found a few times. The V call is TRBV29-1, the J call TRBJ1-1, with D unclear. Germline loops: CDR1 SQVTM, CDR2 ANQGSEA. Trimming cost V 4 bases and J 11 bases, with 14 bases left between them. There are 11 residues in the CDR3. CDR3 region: CSVAFTDKAFF. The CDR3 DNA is TGCAGCGTTGCTTTCACCGATAAGGCTTTCTTT.

CDR3 residues: CASSLLKSYEQFF. CDR3 sequence (DNA): TGTGCCAGCAGTTTACTAAAGTCGTATGAGCAGTTCTTC. This rearrangement joins TRBV28 to TRBJ2-1; no reliable D call. CDR1 and CDR2 (germline): MDHEN, SYDVKM. V was shortened by 2 bases and J by 8 bases, with 10 bases between the two germline ends. The CDR3 has 13 residues. Filled out from reference TRBV28 and TRBJ2-1, the complete variable domain reads DVKVTQSSRYLVKRTGEKVFLECVQDMDHENMFWYRQDPGLGLRLIYFSYDVKMKEKGDIPEGYSVSREKKERFSLILESASTNQTSMYLCASSLLKSYEQFFGPGTRLTVL.

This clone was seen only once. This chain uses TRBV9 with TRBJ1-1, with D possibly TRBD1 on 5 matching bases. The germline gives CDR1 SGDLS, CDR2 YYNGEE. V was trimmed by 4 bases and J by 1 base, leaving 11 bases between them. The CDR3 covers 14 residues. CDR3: CASSRGRRNTEAFF. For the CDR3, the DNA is TGTGCCAGCAGCCGGGGACGGAGGAACACTGAAGCTTTCTTT.

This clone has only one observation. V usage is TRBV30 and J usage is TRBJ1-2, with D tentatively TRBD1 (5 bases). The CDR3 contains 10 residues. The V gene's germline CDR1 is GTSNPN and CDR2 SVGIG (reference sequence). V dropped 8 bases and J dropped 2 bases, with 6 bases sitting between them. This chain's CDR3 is CAGDNYGYTF. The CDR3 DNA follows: TGTGCCGGGGACAACTATGGCTACACCTTC.

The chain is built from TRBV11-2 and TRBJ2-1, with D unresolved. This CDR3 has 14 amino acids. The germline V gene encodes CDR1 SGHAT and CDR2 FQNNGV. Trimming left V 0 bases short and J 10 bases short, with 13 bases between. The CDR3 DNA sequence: TGTGCCAGCAGCTTAGAAGTGGGTGCAACCGAGCAGTTCTTC. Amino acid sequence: CASSLEVGATEQFF.

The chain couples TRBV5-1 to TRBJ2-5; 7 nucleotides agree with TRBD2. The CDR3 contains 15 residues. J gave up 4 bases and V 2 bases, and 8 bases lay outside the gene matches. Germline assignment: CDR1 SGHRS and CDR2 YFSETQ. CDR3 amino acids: CASSFGAGDGETQYF. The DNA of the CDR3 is TGCGCCAGCAGCTTCGGCGCGGGAGACGGAGAGACCCAGTACTTC.

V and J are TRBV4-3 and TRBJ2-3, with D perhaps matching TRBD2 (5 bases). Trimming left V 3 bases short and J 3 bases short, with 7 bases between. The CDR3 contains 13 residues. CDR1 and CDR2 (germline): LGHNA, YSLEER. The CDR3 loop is CASSHRGTDTQYF. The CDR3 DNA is TGCGCCAGCAGCCACCGAGGGACAGATACGCAGTATTTT.

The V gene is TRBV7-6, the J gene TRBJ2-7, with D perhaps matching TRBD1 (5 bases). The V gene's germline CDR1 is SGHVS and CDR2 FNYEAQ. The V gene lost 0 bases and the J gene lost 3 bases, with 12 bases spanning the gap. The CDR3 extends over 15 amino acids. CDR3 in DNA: TGTGCCAGCAGCTTAGCAAGGGGCTCCGGCTACGAGCAGTACTTC. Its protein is CASSLARGSGYEQYF.